This is a list of T cell receptor beta chains from one sample in a study of cytomegalovirus exposure and HLA in healthy donors. Libraries were prepared by immunoSEQ multiplex PCR; TCRdb keeps only in-frame clonotypes and omits some of them. Altogether 90,000 to 140,000 clones are present, 60% to 80% being singletons, with the ten largest covering about 8.3%. The specimen sequenced was PBMCs. The receptors were sampled from a woman between 40 and 50 years old in good health and CMV-seropositive. The CDR3 runs from the conserved cysteine through the conserved F or W. A D gene is named only where the DNA matches it firmly. Rows may omit the clone size; those that give it use once, few, many or a size class.

clone_size: few
d_call: NA
v_call: TRBV4-1
j_call: TRBJ2-3
cdr3_nt: TGCGCCAGCAGCTCCACGGACAAGGGTTCGGATACGCAGTATTTT
cdr3_aa: CASSSTDKGSDTQYF

clone_size: NA
d_call: TRBD1
v_call: TRBV6-1
j_call: TRBJ1-2
cdr3_nt: TGTGCCAGCAGTTGGACAGGGGTATATGGCTACACCTTC
cdr3_aa: CASSWTGVYGYTF

clone_size: few
d_call: TRBD2
v_call: TRBV4-2
j_call: TRBJ2-3
cdr3_nt: TGTGCCAGCAGCCGTAGAGCCCTAAGCGGGGGGGGCCCAGATACGCAGTATTTT
cdr3_aa: CASSRRALSGGGPDTQYF

clone_size: NA
d_call: TRBD1
v_call: TRBV19
j_call: TRBJ2-3
cdr3_nt: TGTGCCAGTAGTATAGTGGGTACCGGACAGGGGGGATTGGGCACAGATACGCAGTATTTT
cdr3_aa: CASSIVGTGQGGLGTDTQYF

clone_size: NA
d_call: NA
v_call: TRBV15
j_call: TRBJ1-6
cdr3_nt: TGTGCCACCAGCAGAGGACAGCCCACGAATTCACCCCTCCACTTT
cdr3_aa: CATSRGQPTNSPLHF

clone_size: NA
d_call: NA
v_call: TRBV28
j_call: TRBJ1-2
cdr3_nt: TGTGCCAGCAGTTTATACCAGGTTTACGATGGCTACACCTTC
cdr3_aa: CASSLYQVYDGYTF

clone_size: once
d_call: NA
v_call: TRBV12-5
j_call: TRBJ1-1
cdr3_nt: TGTGCTAGTGGTCCCGACCTGGGGCCCCCCACTGAAGCTTTCTTT
cdr3_aa: CASGPDLGPPTEAFF

clone_size: NA
d_call: NA
v_call: TRBV11-1
j_call: TRBJ2-5
cdr3_nt: TGTGCCAGCAGCTCCCCGGCGGGGCGGGAAGAGACCCAGTACTTC
cdr3_aa: CASSSPAGREETQYF

clone_size: once
d_call: TRBD2
v_call: TRBV5-1
j_call: TRBJ2-1
cdr3_nt: TGCGCCAGCAGCTTGGACTCCTGGGAGGGTGAGCAGTTCTTC
cdr3_aa: CASSLDSWEGEQFF

clone_size: NA
d_call: NA
v_call: TRBV2
j_call: TRBJ2-7
cdr3_nt: TGTGCCAGCAGTGGCCTTAGGCGTGGAGGCCCCTACGAGCAGTACTTC
cdr3_aa: CASSGLRRGGPYEQYF

clone_size: NA
d_call: TRBD2
v_call: TRBV7-8
j_call: TRBJ2-7
cdr3_nt: TGTGCCAGCAGCTTAGCCGGGACTAGCTCTTACGAGCAGTACTTC
cdr3_aa: CASSLAGTSSYEQYF

clone_size: NA
d_call: NA
v_call: TRBV28
j_call: TRBJ2-5
cdr3_nt: TGTGCCAGCAGTTTATCCCACCGGGCCGCCTTTTTCGGGAAGACCCAGTACTTC
cdr3_aa: CASSLSHRAAFFGKTQYF

clone_size: few
d_call: NA
v_call: TRBV11-3
j_call: TRBJ1-2
cdr3_nt: TGTGCCAGCAGCCCCCGGGTCCACCCGGCAGCTGGCTACACCTTC
cdr3_aa: CASSPRVHPAAGYTF

clone_size: NA
d_call: NA
v_call: TRBV4-2
j_call: TRBJ2-3
cdr3_nt: TGTGCCAGCAGCCAAGAAGGGGCCGGGTTAGAAGATACGCAGTATTTT
cdr3_aa: CASSQEGAGLEDTQYF

clone_size: NA
d_call: NA
v_call: TRBV6-4
j_call: TRBJ2-1
cdr3_nt: TGTGCCAGCAGTTATACAGGGAGCTCCTACAATGAGCAGTTCTTC
cdr3_aa: CASSYTGSSYNEQFF

clone_size: NA
d_call: NA
v_call: TRBV19
j_call: TRBJ1-1
cdr3_nt: TGTGCCAGTAGTGAACAAGGGGGCACTGAAGCTTTCTTT
cdr3_aa: CASSEQGGTEAFF

clone_size: NA
d_call: NA
v_call: TRBV19
j_call: TRBJ1-2
cdr3_nt: TGTGCCAGTAGGAGGAACTATGGCTACACCTTC
cdr3_aa: CASRRNYGYTF

clone_size: NA
d_call: NA
v_call: TRBV25-1
j_call: TRBJ1-3
cdr3_nt: TGTGCCAGCAGTGAATCCGGGTTTGGAAACACCATATATTTT
cdr3_aa: CASSESGFGNTIYF

clone_size: few
d_call: NA
v_call: TRBV6-4
j_call: TRBJ2-7
cdr3_nt: TGTGCCAGCAGTGACTCGAAGGCAGGGGTCTACGAGCAGTACTTC
cdr3_aa: CASSDSKAGVYEQYF

clone_size: NA
d_call: TRBD2
v_call: TRBV15
j_call: TRBJ2-5
cdr3_nt: TGTGCCACTGGGGCGGGAGGCCTCGCTGGAGAGACCCAGTACTTC
cdr3_aa: CATGAGGLAGETQYF

clone_size: NA
d_call: TRBD1
v_call: TRBV5-6
j_call: TRBJ2-6
cdr3_nt: TGTGCCAGCAGCCACAGGGGTTACGGGGCCAACGTCCTGACTTTC
cdr3_aa: CASSHRGYGANVLTF

clone_size: NA
d_call: TRBD2
v_call: TRBV5-1
j_call: TRBJ2-7
cdr3_nt: TGCGCCAGCAGCTTAGGACTAGCGGGGATAGCCTACGAGCAGTACTTC
cdr3_aa: CASSLGLAGIAYEQYF

clone_size: NA
d_call: TRBD2
v_call: TRBV5-1
j_call: TRBJ2-5
cdr3_nt: TGCGCCAGCTCCCCTTCGGGGGGGGGCCAAGAGACCCAGTACTTC
cdr3_aa: CASSPSGGGQETQYF

clone_size: NA
d_call: NA
v_call: TRBV27
j_call: TRBJ1-6
cdr3_nt: TGTGCCAGCAGTTTGCAGGGGTCTAATTCACCCCTCCACTTT
cdr3_aa: CASSLQGSNSPLHF

clone_size: NA
d_call: NA
v_call: TRBV7-2
j_call: TRBJ1-5
cdr3_nt: TGTGCCAGCAGCTTTCTTGGGCGCTTTCAGCCCCAGCATTTT
cdr3_aa: CASSFLGRFQPQHF

clone_size: NA
d_call: TRBD1
v_call: TRBV9
j_call: TRBJ2-2
cdr3_nt: TGTGCCAGCAGCGTAGAACAGGGGGTGGTCGGGGAGCTGTTTTTT
cdr3_aa: CASSVEQGVVGELFF

clone_size: few
d_call: TRBD2
v_call: TRBV13
j_call: TRBJ2-5
cdr3_nt: TGTGCCAGCAGCACCCGCGGACTAGCGCCAAAAGAGACCCAGTACTTC
cdr3_aa: CASSTRGLAPKETQYF

clone_size: NA
d_call: TRBD1
v_call: TRBV12-5
j_call: TRBJ2-3
cdr3_nt: TGTGCTAGTGGTCCACGTACGGACAGGGGGGCCACAGATACGCAGTATTTT
cdr3_aa: CASGPRTDRGATDTQYF

clone_size: once
d_call: TRBD2
v_call: TRBV5-1
j_call: TRBJ2-5
cdr3_nt: TGCGCCAGCAGCTTGTCGGTAGCGGGACCTCCTCGGGGGGAGACCCAGTACTTC
cdr3_aa: CASSLSVAGPPRGETQYF

clone_size: NA
d_call: NA
v_call: TRBV7-2
j_call: TRBJ2-3
cdr3_nt: TGTGCCAGCAGCCCACGGTCGGGGGACTCGCAGTATTTT
cdr3_aa: CASSPRSGDSQYF

clone_size: NA
d_call: TRBD1
v_call: TRBV13
j_call: TRBJ2-7
cdr3_nt: TGTGCCAGCAGCCGATACAGGGGGCGATACCACGAGCAGTACTTC
cdr3_aa: CASSRYRGRYHEQYF

clone_size: once
d_call: NA
v_call: TRBV7-9
j_call: TRBJ1-2
cdr3_nt: TGTGCCAGCAGCCTCCGGGATGGCTACACCTTC
cdr3_aa: CASSLRDGYTF

clone_size: NA
d_call: TRBD2
v_call: TRBV15
j_call: TRBJ2-7
cdr3_nt: TGTGCCACCAGCAGAGGACTAGCGGGAGTTCAGACCTACGAGCAGTACTTC
cdr3_aa: CATSRGLAGVQTYEQYF

clone_size: NA
d_call: NA
v_call: TRBV5-6
j_call: TRBJ2-7
cdr3_nt: TGTGCCAGCAGGGTCGGTGTGGGGTTGGGGGCCGAGCAGTACTTC
cdr3_aa: CASRVGVGLGAEQYF

clone_size: NA
d_call: NA
v_call: TRBV7-9
j_call: TRBJ2-1
cdr3_nt: TGTGCCAGCAGCTGGGGCAGTGGGAATGAGCAGTTCTTC
cdr3_aa: CASSWGSGNEQFF

clone_size: NA
d_call: TRBD2
v_call: TRBV5-4
j_call: TRBJ2-5
cdr3_nt: TGTGCCAGCAGCTTCGGGACTAGCGGCCAGGGGACCCAGTACTTC
cdr3_aa: CASSFGTSGQGTQYF

clone_size: NA
d_call: TRBD1
v_call: TRBV18
j_call: TRBJ1-1
cdr3_nt: TGTGCCAGCTCACCTGACAGGGTTGGTAAAGCTTTCTTT
cdr3_aa: CASSPDRVGKAFF

clone_size: once
d_call: TRBD2
v_call: TRBV7-7
j_call: TRBJ2-1
cdr3_nt: TGTGCCAGCAGCTTAGACGCGGGGGTCGTCTCCTACAATGAGCAGTTCTTC
cdr3_aa: CASSLDAGVVSYNEQFF

clone_size: NA
d_call: NA
v_call: TRBV7-9
j_call: TRBJ2-1
cdr3_nt: TGTGCCAGCAGCTTATTCTCCCGACTGAACAATGAGCAGTTCTTC
cdr3_aa: CASSLFSRLNNEQFF

clone_size: few
d_call: TRBD2
v_call: TRBV15
j_call: TRBJ2-7
cdr3_nt: TGTGCCACCAGCAGAGAGCTAGCGGGGGCTCCAAGCTCCTACGAGCAGTACTTC
cdr3_aa: CATSRELAGAPSSYEQYF